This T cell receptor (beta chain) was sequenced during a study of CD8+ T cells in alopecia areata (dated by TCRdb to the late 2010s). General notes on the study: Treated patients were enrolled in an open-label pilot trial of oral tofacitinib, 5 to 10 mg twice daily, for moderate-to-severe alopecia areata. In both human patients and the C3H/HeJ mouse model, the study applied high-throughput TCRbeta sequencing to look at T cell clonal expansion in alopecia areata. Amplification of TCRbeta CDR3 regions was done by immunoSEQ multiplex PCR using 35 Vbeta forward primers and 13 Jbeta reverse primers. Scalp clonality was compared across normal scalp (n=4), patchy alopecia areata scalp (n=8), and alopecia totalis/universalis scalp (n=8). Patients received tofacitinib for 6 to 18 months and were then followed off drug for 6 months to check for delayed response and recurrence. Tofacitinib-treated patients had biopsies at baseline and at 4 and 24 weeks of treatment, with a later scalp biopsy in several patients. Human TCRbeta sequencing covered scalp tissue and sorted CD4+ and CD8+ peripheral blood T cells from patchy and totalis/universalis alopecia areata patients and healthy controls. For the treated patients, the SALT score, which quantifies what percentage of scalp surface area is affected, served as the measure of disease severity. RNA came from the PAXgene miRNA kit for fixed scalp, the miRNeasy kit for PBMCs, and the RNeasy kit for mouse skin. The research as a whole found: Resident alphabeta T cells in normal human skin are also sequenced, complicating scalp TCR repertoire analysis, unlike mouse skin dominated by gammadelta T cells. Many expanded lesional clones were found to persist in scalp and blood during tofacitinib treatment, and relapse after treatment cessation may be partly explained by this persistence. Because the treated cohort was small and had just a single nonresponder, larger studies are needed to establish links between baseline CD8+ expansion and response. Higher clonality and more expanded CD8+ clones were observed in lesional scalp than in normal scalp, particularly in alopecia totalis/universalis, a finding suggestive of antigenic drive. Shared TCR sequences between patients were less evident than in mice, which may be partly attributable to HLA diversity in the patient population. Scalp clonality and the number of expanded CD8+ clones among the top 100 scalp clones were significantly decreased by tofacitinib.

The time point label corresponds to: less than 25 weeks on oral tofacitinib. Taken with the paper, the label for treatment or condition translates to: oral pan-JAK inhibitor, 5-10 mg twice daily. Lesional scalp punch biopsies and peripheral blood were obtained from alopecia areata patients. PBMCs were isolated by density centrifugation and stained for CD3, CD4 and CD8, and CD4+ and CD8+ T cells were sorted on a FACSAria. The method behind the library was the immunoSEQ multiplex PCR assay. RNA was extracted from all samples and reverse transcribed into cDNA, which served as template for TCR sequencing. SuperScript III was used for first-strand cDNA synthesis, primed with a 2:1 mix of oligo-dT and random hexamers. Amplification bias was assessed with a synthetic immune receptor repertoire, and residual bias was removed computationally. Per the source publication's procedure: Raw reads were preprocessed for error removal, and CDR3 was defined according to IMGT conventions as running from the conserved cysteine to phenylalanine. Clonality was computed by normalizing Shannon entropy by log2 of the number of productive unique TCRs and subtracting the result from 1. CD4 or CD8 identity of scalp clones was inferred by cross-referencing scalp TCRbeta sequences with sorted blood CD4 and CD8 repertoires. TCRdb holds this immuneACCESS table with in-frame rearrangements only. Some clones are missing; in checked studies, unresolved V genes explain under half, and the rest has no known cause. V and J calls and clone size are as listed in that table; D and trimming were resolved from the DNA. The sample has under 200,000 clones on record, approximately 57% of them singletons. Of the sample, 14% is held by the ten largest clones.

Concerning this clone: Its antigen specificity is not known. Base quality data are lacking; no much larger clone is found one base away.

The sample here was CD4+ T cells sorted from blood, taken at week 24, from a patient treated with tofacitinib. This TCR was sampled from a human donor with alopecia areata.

The DNA reads TGTGCCAGCAGCTGGGGTGAGGATCCCGACCGTTCACCCCTCCACTTT. This gives the protein CASSWGEDPDRSPLHF. The sequence joins TRBV7-9 to TRBJ1-6; the D gene is not confidently resolved. V and J lose 4 bases and 9 bases, and a span of 19 bases separates them. CDR1 and CDR2, per the germline V gene (reference sequence), are SEHNR and FQNEAQ. From cysteine to phenylalanine, the CDR3 is 16 amino acids long. This entry keeps only the CDR3 DNA: 48 bases, framed from base 1.